This TCR beta chain came from a study of blood T cells in healthy people across ages. Study information: Researchers report that template switching captured about one barcoded beta molecule per two T cells.

Study-level findings and limits: A roughly linear fall in TCR beta diversity per million T cells was seen with increasing age.

A second about 6 to 12 cycle PCR used barcoded and J-beta primers. Using its own MiXCR run on the 5' RACE reads, TCRdb lists one record per CDR3 protein. The table shows 700,000 or so distinct CDR3 sequences, with 22% occurring only once. Each donor supplied approximately 10 milliliters of peripheral blood. Per sample, a minimum of 7 million PBMCs were isolated. This clonotype was detected ten times or more. What it recognizes is unknown. The specimen was blood. This clonotype was obtained from a man in his sixties or seventies in good health.

CDR3 bases: TGCAGTGCCCTGTGGGCTAGCGGCAATGAGCAGTTCTTC. Residues: CSALWASGNEQFF. The chain employs TRBV20-1 and TRBJ2-1, with 7 bases that match TRBD2. The CDR3 spans 13 residues. Germline V CDR1 and CDR2: DFQATT, SNEGSKA (reference sequence). The V and J ends lost 6 bases and 6 bases, in that order; junction bases with no gene match: 8.